One and the same sample provided the 3 T cell receptor beta chains below, sequenced in a study of regulatory T cells in long-lasting Graves disease. Described time point: persistent/refractory GD, antithyroid drugs over 5 years with positive TRAb. Isolated PBMC RNA provided the starting material for the TCR library. For TCR beta, libraries came from iRepertoire HTBI primers and Arm-PCR of CDR3 regions. Each CDR3 protein gets one entry after TCRdb re-called the multiplex PCR reads with MiXCR. This table has some 330,000 distinct CDR3 sequences, roughly 23% appearing once. This material consisted of peripheral blood mononuclear cells (PBMCs), taken when the disease was refractory, from a patient treated with antithyroid drugs. The source of these receptors is a woman aged 35 to 49 with Graves disease.

This clonotype was seen ten or more times. The V call is TRBV6-1, the J call TRBJ1-4, with D hard to call. The germline V gene encodes CDR1 MNHNS and CDR2 SASEGT. The V end lost 3 bases, the J end lost 8 bases, and 7 bases lay between the germline ends. The CDR3 contains 12 residues. CDR3 DNA: TGTGCCAGCAGTGAGGCAAGCGAAAAACTGTTTTTT. It codes for CASSEASEKLFF.

The rearrangement joins TRBV10-3 to TRBJ1-1, with D possibly matching TRBD1 (5 bases). CDR1 and CDR2 (germline): ENHRY, SYGVKD. The CDR3 consists of 13 residues. V gave up 7 bases and J gave up 5 bases, with 14 bases separating them. For the CDR3, the DNA is TGTGCCATCACCGAGTACGGGGGTACTGAAGCTTTCTTT. This sequence encodes CAITEYGGTEAFF.

The rearrangement uses TRBV2 and TRBJ2-1; 9 bases match TRBD2. Per the germline V gene, CDR1 is SNHLY and CDR2 is FYNNEI. Germline trimming cut 8 bases from V and 9 bases from J; bases unmatched to any gene: 20. The CDR3 runs to 17 residues. This CDR3 is CASSPPLRGRALGEQFF. CDR3 nucleotide sequence: TGTGCCAGCTCACCACCGCTTCGCGGGAGGGCTCTCGGTGAGCAGTTCTTC.